The 24 T cell receptor beta chains given below trace back to one sample, sequenced in a study of blood T cell repertoires in COVID-19. Profiled with immunoSEQ multiplex PCR; TCRdb holds only in-frame clones, not every one. The table includes a few hundred thousand clones, just under 85% detected once. Sequences were obtained from peripheral blood. The source of these receptors is a woman aged 50 to 65 with active or convalescent COVID-19.

The rearrangement joins TRBV27 to TRBJ1-2; 7 nucleotides line up with TRBD1. There are 14 residues in the CDR3. Germline lookup yields CDR1 MNHEY and CDR2 SMNVEV (reference sequence). V shed 0 bases, J shed 6 bases, and the junction held 4 bases outside the gene matches. The chain's CDR3 is CASSLSVTGNGYTF. CDR3 nucleotides: TGTGCCAGCAGTTTATCGGTGACAGGGAATGGCTACACCTTC.

The chain is built from TRBV9 and TRBJ2-3; 14 nucleotides align to TRBD2. This CDR3 contains 20 residues. V was pared by 4 bases and J by 1 base, with 14 bases of the junction left unmatched. Germline CDR1 is SGDLS and CDR2 is YYNGEE. This CDR3 is CASSSGLAGGSPPGTDTQYF. CDR3 bases: TGTGCCAGCAGCTCCGGACTAGCGGGAGGATCCCCTCCCGGCACAGATACGCAGTATTTT.

The V gene is TRBV7-8, the J gene TRBJ2-7; 9 nucleotides agree with TRBD1. The length of the CDR3 is 15 residues. The J segment lost 7 bases and the V segment lost 6 bases, leaving 13 bases of the junction unmatched. Germline CDR1 is SGHVS and CDR2 is FQNEAQ. CDR3 amino acids: CASRNPRDRVGEQYF. The CDR3 DNA is TGTGCCAGCAGAAACCCACGGGACAGGGTAGGTGAGCAGTACTTC. Combining the CDR3 with reference TRBV7-8 and TRBJ2-7 gives the whole variable domain GAGVSQSPRYKVAKRGQDVALRCDPISGHVSLFWYQQALGQGPEFLTYFQNEAQLDKSGLPSDRFFAERPEGSVSTLKIQRTQQEDSAVYLCASRNPRDRVGEQYFGPGTRLTVT.

J is TRBJ1-2 and V is TRBV6-5; weak D call: TRBD1 (5 bases). The CDR3 is 12 residues long. V lost 5 bases and J lost 8, with 12 bases in between. From germline, CDR1 is MNHEY and CDR2 SVGAGI. The CDR3 is CASSPAGVGYTF. CDR3 in DNA: TGTGCCAGCAGTCCAGCGGGGGTAGGCTACACCTTC.

The CDR3 reads CASSYRTGSTEAFF. CDR3 nucleotide sequence: TGTGCCAGCAGCTATCGGACAGGGAGCACTGAAGCTTTCTTT. The chain couples TRBV11-2 to TRBJ1-1, with 8 bases that match TRBD1. V shed 4 bases and J 4 bases; nucleotides not matched to a gene: 5. CDR1 is SGHAT and CDR2 is FQNNGV in the germline V gene. CDR3 length: 14 amino acids.

This clone was counted many times. The V gene is TRBV4-1, the J gene TRBJ1-2; D possibly corresponds to TRBD1 (5 bases). The CDR3 is 13 residues long. Trimming took off 2 bases at V and 4 bases at J, with 8 bases between the two ends. In germline, CDR1 is MGHRA, CDR2 YSYEKL. The CDR3 DNA reads TGCGCCAGCAGCCAATCGGGACTCTATGGCTACACCTTC. This sequence encodes CASSQSGLYGYTF.

The chain carries TRBV7-9 and TRBJ1-4, with 8 bases identical to TRBD1. The J segment lost 8 bases and the V segment lost 2 bases, leaving 7 bases of the junction unmatched. The CDR3 extends over 15 amino acids. Germline V lookup: CDR1 SEHNR, CDR2 FQNEAQ (reference sequence). CDR3 in DNA: TGTGCCAGCAGCTTAATTCAGGGGGCGAACGAAAAACTGTTTTTT. Amino acids: CASSLIQGANEKLFF. The full variable domain, completed using reference TRBV7-9 and TRBJ1-4, is DTGVSQNPRHKITKRGQNVTFRCDPISEHNRLYWYRQTLGQGPEFLTYFQNEAQLEKSRLLSDRFSAERPKGSFSTLEIQRTEQGDSAMYLCASSLIQGANEKLFFGSGTQLSVL.

The CDR3 sequence: CASSAPTSGRPYFNNEQFF. CDR3 coding DNA: TGTGCCAGCAGCGCTCCGACTAGCGGGAGACCTTACTTTAACAATGAGCAGTTCTTC. The rearrangement joins TRBV5-5 to TRBJ2-1, with 12 bases matching TRBD2. Germline V lookup: CDR1 SGHKS, CDR2 YYEKEE (reference sequence). This CDR3 has 19 amino acids. The V segment lost 4 bases and the J segment 5 bases; nucleotides outside the gene matches: 16.

The chain links TRBV5-4 to TRBJ1-2, with TRBD1 identical over 8 bases. The CDR3 spans 14 residues. Trimming cost V 0 bases and J 8 bases; bases outside gene matches: 6. The germline V gene encodes CDR1 SGHNT and CDR2 YYREEE (reference sequence). The CDR3 sequence is CASSLDSGGWGYTF. DNA of the CDR3: TGTGCCAGCAGCTTGGATTCAGGGGGCTGGGGCTACACCTTC.

In this sample, this clone turned up a few times. The V and J genes are TRBV27 and TRBJ1-2; 8 positions match TRBD1. The germline CDR1 and CDR2 sequences are MNHEY and SMNVEV (reference sequence). V lost 6 bases, J lost 3 bases, and 12 bases stayed unmatched. The CDR3 runs to 16 residues. The chain's CDR3 is CASRHHQQGVDYGYTF. CDR3 bases: TGTGCCAGCAGACATCATCAACAGGGGGTTGACTATGGCTACACCTTC.

The rearrangement links TRBV6-5 to TRBJ2-3, with 7 bases identical to TRBD2. With V trimmed by 6 bases and J by 0 bases, 3 bases remained unmatched. Germline values: CDR1 MNHEY, CDR2 SVGAGI. The length of the CDR3 is 14 residues. DNA of the CDR3: TGTGCCAGCAGGAGCGGGACGAGCACAGATACGCAGTATTTT. Its translation: CASRSGTSTDTQYF.

The chain employs TRBV5-1 and TRBJ2-7; 12 bases map to TRBD2. Germline V gives CDR1 SGHRS, CDR2 YFSETQ. The CDR3 is 14 residues long. Losses at the gene ends were 5 bases for V and 6 bases for J; bases not matched to a gene: 6. The CDR3 sequence: CASRGLAGPPEQYF. The CDR3 DNA reads TGCGCCAGCAGAGGACTAGCGGGACCTCCCGAGCAGTACTTC. Full variable domain (remainder filled in from reference TRBV5-1 and TRBJ2-7): KAGVTQTPRYLIKTRGQQVTLSCSPISGHRSVSWYQQTPGQGLQFLFEYFSETQRNKGNFPGRFSGRQFSNSRSEMNVSTLELGDSALYLCASRGLAGPPEQYFGPGTRLTVT.

CDR3 protein: CASSLGTGIGNEKLFF. The CDR3 DNA follows: TGCGCCAGCAGCTTGGGGACAGGGATCGGGAATGAAAAACTGTTTTTT. V gene TRBV5-1 combines with J gene TRBJ1-4; 8 nucleotides agree with TRBD1. Unmatched junction bases numbered 6, after V lost 0 bases and J lost 5 bases. CDR3 size: 16 residues. The V gene's germline CDR1 is SGHRS and CDR2 YFSETQ. Full variable domain (remainder filled in from reference TRBV5-1 and TRBJ1-4): KAGVTQTPRYLIKTRGQQVTLSCSPISGHRSVSWYQQTPGQGLQFLFEYFSETQRNKGNFPGRFSGRQFSNSRSEMNVSTLELGDSALYLCASSLGTGIGNEKLFFGSGTQLSVL.

This chain connects TRBV11-2 to TRBJ2-1, with D perhaps matching TRBD2 (7 bases). The germline CDR1 and CDR2 sequences are SGHAT and FQNNGV. Trimming took off 4 bases at V and 12 bases at J, with 19 bases between the two ends. The CDR3 loop spans 14 amino acids. In DNA, the CDR3 is TGTGCCAGCAGCTCCGCCGGGGGGCCACAGCGGCAGTTCTTC. Translating it yields CASSSAGGPQRQFF.

This sequence joins TRBV10-2 and TRBJ2-5; weak D call: TRBD2 (6 bases). V was trimmed by 5 bases and J by 4 bases, leaving 14 bases between them. Germline V gene data show CDR1 as WSHSY and CDR2 as SAAADI. This CDR3 is built from 14 residues. CDR3 loop: CASSLGLATETQYF. For the CDR3, the DNA is TGCGCCAGCAGTTTGGGGCTAGCGACAGAGACCCAGTACTTC.

The rearrangement links TRBV5-6 to TRBJ2-3, with TRBD2 matching 10 bases. Trimming removed 2 bases from V and 0 bases from J; junction bases left unmatched: 3. CDR1 and CDR2 from the germline V gene are SGHDT and YYEEEE. The CDR3 runs 16 residues. CDR3 nucleotides: TGTGCCAGCAGCTTTGGACTAGCGGTTAGCACAGATACGCAGTATTTT. This translates into CASSFGLAVSTDTQYF.

The J gene is TRBJ1-3, the V gene TRBV29-1; 8 nucleotides align to TRBD1. V gave up 4 bases and J gave up 2 bases; unmatched junction bases: 4. Germline V gene lookup returns CDR1 SQVTM and CDR2 ANQGSEA. CDR3 length equals 14 residues. The CDR3 DNA reads as TGCAGCGTTGCAGGACAGGGAACTGGAAACACCATATATTTT. This codes for CSVAGQGTGNTIYF.

V and J are TRBV6-4 and TRBJ1-5; a possible D gene is TRBD1 (6 bases). V was cut by 6 bases and J by 3 bases, with 15 bases left in between. Germline CDR1 MRHNA, CDR2 SNTAGT. The CDR3 runs to 15 residues. Here the CDR3 reads CASRRTAGSNQPQHF. Here the CDR3 DNA reads TGTGCCAGCAGACGGACAGCCGGATCCAATCAGCCCCAGCATTTT.

The table lists this clone with a count of one. The rearrangement uses TRBV5-1 and TRBJ1-5, with 9 bases that match TRBD1. In germline, CDR1 is SGHRS, CDR2 YFSETQ. J was trimmed by 7 bases and V by 3 bases; bases with no gene match: 5. The CDR3 sequence is 14 residues long. The CDR3 DNA follows: TGCGCCAGCAGCTCGGGACAGGGTAACCAGCCCCAGCATTTT. It specifies CASSSGQGNQPQHF.

The V gene is TRBV29-1, the J gene TRBJ1-1; D gene uncertain. This CDR3 region has 14 residues. CDR1 SQVTM and CDR2 ANQGSEA come from the germline V gene. The ends were cut back, 4 bases at V and 8 bases at J, with 20 bases in the middle. The CDR3 is CSVAGLVERGEAFF. CDR3 coding DNA: TGCAGCGTTGCCGGGTTAGTCGAGCGTGGGGAAGCTTTCTTT.

The chain employs TRBV24-1 and TRBJ2-1; 13 bases line up with TRBD2. V gave up 9 bases and J gave up 8 bases; unmatched junction bases: 15. The CDR3 consists of 17 residues. Germline lookup yields CDR1 KGHDR and CDR2 SFDVKD. CDR3 sequence (DNA): TGTGCCACCTCCAGCTCAAGGACTAGCGGGAGTTCCCATGAGCAGTTCTTC. It yields the protein CATSSSRTSGSSHEQFF.

This clone was seen only once. The chain links TRBV5-6 to TRBJ2-5, with a tentative D call TRBD2 (6 bases). CDR1 and CDR2 from the germline V gene are SGHDT and YYEEEE. This CDR3 spans 14 amino acids. V was pared by 2 bases and J by 0 bases, with 8 bases between. The CDR3 region is CASSFAGHQETQYF. The CDR3 nucleotides read TGTGCCAGCAGCTTCGCGGGGCACCAAGAGACCCAGTACTTC.

J is TRBJ2-5 and V is TRBV3-1 (or the pseudogene TRBV3-2), with 11 bases aligning to TRBD2. There are 16 residues in the CDR3. V lost 3 bases and J lost 5; bases outside the gene matches: 8. CDR1 and CDR2 from the germline V gene are LGHDT and YNNKEL (reference sequence). The CDR3 DNA reads as TGTGCCAGCAGCCAGGACGGACTAGCGGGCCGGGAGACCCAGTACTTC. Amino acids: CASSQDGLAGRETQYF.

The chain has TRBV5-1 and TRBJ1-2; unclear D gene. The CDR3 covers 13 residues. Germline assignment: CDR1 SGHRS and CDR2 YFSETQ. Trimming took 3 bases from V and 9 from J, leaving 15 bases between them. CDR3 bases: TGCGCCAGCAGCTCAGGATCCTCTGATCGCTACACCTTC. Protein: CASSSGSSDRYTF.